In its sample, the clone carrying this T cell receptor (beta chain) was seen many times. TCRdb ran MiXCR on the RT-PCR reads and lists one entry per CDR3 protein. There are about 680,000 distinct CDR3 sequences in the sample; 12% to 15% occur only once, and 3.6% lies in the top ten. Germline V gene sequence: CDR1 WSHSY, CDR2 SAAADI. CDR3 size: 14 residues. The germline V and J ends were trimmed by 0 bases and 4 bases, with 10 bases remaining between them. The chain combines TRBV10-2 with TRBJ2-7; D uncertain. The TCR originated in a female donor in good health, serving as a healthy control. The sample consisted of memory CD4+ T cells from blood. The CDR3 sequence: CASSESDGVYEQYF. The DNA for the CDR3 is TGCGCCAGCAGTGAGTCGGACGGAGTTTACGAGCAGTACTTC.